Given below is one TCR beta chain in context. Its antigen is currently unknown. The data stem from a study of T cell responses to AZD1222 COVID-19 vaccine. Study observations and caveats: The repertoires were collected only after the peak T cell response. Donors were largely white British and mainly female; clonal diversity was possibly underestimated. Of spike-specific TCRs, nearly half reportedly target regions left unmutated in variants.

Germline V CDR1 and CDR2: SNHLY, FYNNEI. The CDR3 spans 13 residues. With 8 bases clipped from V and 8 bases from J, the junction kept 9 bases outside the gene matches. Only in-frame clones appear in the TCRdb table, and some are missing; sequencing was by immunoSEQ multiplex PCR. Among 160,000 or so clones listed, about 91% were seen once. The source material was peripheral blood, sampled 28 days after the second AZD1222 dose. V is TRBV2 and J is TRBJ1-1, with 9 bases fitting TRBD1. This TCR came from an adult who received the AZD1222 COVID-19 vaccine. The CDR3: CASARDREFEAFF. The CDR3 nucleotides read TGTGCCAGCGCCCGGGACAGGGAATTCGAAGCTTTCTTT.